This T cell receptor beta chain appears in the sequencing data of a study of cytomegalovirus exposure and HLA in healthy donors. Comment on this clone: The antigen is undetermined.

A multiplex PCR was run with 60 Vbeta primers and 13 Jbeta primers. Sequencing was performed with immunoSEQ multiplex PCR; in TCRdb, only in-frame clones are kept and a portion is missing. The data show some 150,000 clones, 78% seen once. The germline V gene has CDR1 GTSNPN and CDR2 SVGIG (reference sequence). The V and J ends lost 2 bases and 3 bases respectively, with 14 bases between them. CDR3 length: 15 amino acids. Study results and limitations: Indistinguishable V segments, including TRBV6-2 and TRBV6-3, were excluded. Segments of the TCR beta V type were, in most cases, productive about 87% or about 30% of the time in an earlier analysis. Association of a missense DCLRE1C variant with TCR beta V- and J-gene trimming was reported in a later analysis.

V usage is TRBV30 and J usage is TRBJ1-3, with D unresolved. The clonotype originates from a man aged 40-55 years in good health and CMV-seropositive. Sequencing was carried out using PBMCs. The CDR3 is CAWSPSLAVGNTIYF. The CDR3, as DNA: TGTGCCTGGAGTCCTTCGCTCGCAGTTGGAAACACCATATATTTT.